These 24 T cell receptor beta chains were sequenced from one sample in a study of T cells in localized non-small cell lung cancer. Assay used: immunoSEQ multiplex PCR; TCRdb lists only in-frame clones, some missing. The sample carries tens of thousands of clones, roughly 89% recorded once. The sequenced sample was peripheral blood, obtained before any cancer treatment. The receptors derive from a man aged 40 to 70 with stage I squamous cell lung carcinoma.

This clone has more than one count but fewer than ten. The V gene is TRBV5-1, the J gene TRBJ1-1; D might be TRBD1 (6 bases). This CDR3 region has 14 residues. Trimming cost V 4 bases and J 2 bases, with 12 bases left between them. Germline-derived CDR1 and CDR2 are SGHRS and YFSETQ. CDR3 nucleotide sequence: TGCGCCAGCAGCCCGGGACACGCAAACACTGAAGCTTTCTTT. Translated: CASSPGHANTEAFF.

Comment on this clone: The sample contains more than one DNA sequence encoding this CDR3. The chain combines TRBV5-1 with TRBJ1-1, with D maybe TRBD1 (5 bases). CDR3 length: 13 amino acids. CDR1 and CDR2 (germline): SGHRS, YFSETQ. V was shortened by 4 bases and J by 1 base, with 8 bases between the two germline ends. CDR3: CASSQQGNTEAFF. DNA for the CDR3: TGCGCCAGCAGCCAGCAGGGGAACACTGAAGCTTTCTTT.

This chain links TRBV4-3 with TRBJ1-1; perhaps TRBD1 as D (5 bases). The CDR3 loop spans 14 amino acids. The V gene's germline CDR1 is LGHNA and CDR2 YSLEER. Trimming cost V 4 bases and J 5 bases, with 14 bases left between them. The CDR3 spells CASSRSITGTEAFF. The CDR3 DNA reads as TGCGCCAGCAGCCGGAGTATAACAGGTACTGAAGCTTTCTTT.

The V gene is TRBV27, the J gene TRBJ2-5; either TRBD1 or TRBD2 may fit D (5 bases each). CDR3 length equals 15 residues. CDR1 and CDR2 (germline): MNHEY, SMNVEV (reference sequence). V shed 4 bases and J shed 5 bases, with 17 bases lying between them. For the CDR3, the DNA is TGTGCCAGCAGTTCCTCGGGACCGGGATGGGAGACCCAGTACTTC. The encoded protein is CASSSSGPGWETQYF.

The CDR3 reads CASSGLQGASGYTF. Written as DNA, the CDR3 is TGCGCCAGCAGCGGACTACAGGGGGCATCTGGCTACACCTTC. V usage is TRBV5-1 and J usage is TRBJ1-2, with 9 bases matching TRBD1. This CDR3 spans 14 amino acids. Trimming cost V 4 bases and J 7 bases; bases outside gene matches: 8. Looked up from germline, CDR1 is SGHRS and CDR2 is YFSETQ.

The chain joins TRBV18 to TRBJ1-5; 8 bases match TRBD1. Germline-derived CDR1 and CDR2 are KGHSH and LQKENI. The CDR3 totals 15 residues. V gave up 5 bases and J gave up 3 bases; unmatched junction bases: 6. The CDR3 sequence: CASSSTGAYNQPQHF. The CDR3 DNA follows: TGTGCCAGCTCATCGACAGGGGCTTACAATCAGCCCCAGCATTTT.

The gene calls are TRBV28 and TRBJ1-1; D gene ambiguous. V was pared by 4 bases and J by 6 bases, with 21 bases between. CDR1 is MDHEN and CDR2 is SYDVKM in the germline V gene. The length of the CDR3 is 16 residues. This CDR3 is CASSYVVGSPLSEAFF. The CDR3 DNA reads TGTGCCAGCAGTTACGTAGTAGGATCACCGCTCTCTGAAGCTTTCTTT.

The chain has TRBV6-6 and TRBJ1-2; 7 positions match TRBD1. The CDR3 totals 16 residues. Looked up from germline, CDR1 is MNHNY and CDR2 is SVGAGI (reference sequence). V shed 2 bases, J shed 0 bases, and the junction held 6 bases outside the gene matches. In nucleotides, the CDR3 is TGTGCCAGCAGTTACAGGCCGGGGACAGCTAACTATGGCTACACCTTC. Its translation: CASSYRPGTANYGYTF.

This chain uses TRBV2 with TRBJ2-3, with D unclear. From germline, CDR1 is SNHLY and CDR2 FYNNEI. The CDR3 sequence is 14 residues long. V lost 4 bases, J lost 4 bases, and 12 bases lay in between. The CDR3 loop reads CASSAGNKADTQYF. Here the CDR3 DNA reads TGTGCCAGCAGTGCTGGAAACAAAGCAGATACGCAGTATTTT.

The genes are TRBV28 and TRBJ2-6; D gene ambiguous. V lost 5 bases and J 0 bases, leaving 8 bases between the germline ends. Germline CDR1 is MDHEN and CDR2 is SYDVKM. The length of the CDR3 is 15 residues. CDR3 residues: CASSPQHSGANVLTF. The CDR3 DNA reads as TGTGCCAGCAGTCCACAGCACTCTGGGGCCAACGTCCTGACTTTC.

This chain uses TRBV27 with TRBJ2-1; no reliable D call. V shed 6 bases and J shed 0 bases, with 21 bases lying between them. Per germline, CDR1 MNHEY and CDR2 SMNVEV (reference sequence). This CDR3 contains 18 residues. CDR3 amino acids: CASSLKARLLSSYNEQFF. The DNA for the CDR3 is TGTGCCAGCAGCTTAAAGGCCCGTCTTCTGAGCTCCTACAATGAGCAGTTCTTC.

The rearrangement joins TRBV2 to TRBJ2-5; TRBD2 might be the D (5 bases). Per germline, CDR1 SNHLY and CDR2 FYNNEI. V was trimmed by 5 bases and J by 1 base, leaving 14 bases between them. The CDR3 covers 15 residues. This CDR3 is CASSTRSGGQETQYF. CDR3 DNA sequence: TGTGCCAGCAGTACAAGATCAGGAGGCCAAGAGACCCAGTACTTC.

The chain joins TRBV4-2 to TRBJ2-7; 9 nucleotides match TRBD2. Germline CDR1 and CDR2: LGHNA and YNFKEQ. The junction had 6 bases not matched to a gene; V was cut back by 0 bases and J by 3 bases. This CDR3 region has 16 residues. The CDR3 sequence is CASSQDQTSGSYEQYF. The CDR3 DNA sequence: TGTGCCAGCAGCCAAGACCAGACTAGCGGAAGCTACGAGCAGTACTTC.

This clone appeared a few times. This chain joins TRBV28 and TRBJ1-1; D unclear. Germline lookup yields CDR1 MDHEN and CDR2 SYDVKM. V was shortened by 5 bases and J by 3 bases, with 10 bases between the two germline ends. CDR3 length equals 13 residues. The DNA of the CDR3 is TGTGCCAGCAGTCGCGCGGCGGACACTGAAGCTTTCTTT. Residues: CASSRAADTEAFF.

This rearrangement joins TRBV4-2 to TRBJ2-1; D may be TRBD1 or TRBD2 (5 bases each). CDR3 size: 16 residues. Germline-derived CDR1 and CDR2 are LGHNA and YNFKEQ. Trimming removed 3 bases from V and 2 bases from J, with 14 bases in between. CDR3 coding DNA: TGTGCCAGCAGCCAGGGGACCCTCCCTACCTACAATGAGCAGTTCTTC. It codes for CASSQGTLPTYNEQFF.

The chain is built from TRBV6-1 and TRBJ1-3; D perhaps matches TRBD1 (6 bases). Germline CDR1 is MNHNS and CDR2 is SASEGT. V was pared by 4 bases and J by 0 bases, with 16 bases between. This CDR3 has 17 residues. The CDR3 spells CASSVEGGPNSGNTIYF. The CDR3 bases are TGTGCCAGCAGTGTCGAAGGGGGACCAAACTCTGGAAACACCATATATTTT.

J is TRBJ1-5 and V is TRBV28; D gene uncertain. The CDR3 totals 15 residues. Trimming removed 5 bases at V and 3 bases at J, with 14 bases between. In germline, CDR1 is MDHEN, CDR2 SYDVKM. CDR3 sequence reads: CASSETVSPNQPQHF. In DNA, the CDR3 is TGTGCCAGCAGTGAGACGGTTTCCCCCAATCAGCCCCAGCATTTT.

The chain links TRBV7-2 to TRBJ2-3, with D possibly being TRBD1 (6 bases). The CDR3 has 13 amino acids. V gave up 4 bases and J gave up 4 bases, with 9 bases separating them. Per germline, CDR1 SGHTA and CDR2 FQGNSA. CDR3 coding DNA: TGTGCCAGCAGCTGGCAGGGGTCAGATACGCAGTATTTT. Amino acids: CASSWQGSDTQYF.

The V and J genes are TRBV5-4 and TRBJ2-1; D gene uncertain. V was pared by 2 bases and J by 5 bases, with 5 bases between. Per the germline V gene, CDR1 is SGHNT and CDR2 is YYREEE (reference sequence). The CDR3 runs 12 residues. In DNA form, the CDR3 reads TGTGCCAGCAGCTTACATAACAATGAGCAGTTCTTC. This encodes CASSLHNNEQFF.

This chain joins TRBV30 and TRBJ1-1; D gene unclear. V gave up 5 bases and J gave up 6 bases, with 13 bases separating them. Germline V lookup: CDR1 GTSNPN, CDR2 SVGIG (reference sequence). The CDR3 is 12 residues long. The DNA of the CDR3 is TGTGCCTGGGACCCAGGAGGCCCTGAAGCTTTCTTT. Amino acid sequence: CAWDPGGPEAFF.

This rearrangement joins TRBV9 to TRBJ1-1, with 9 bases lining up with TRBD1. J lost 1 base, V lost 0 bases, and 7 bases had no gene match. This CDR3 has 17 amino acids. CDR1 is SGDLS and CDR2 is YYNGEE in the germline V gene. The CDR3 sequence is CASSVGAGTGWNTEAFF. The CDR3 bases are TGTGCCAGCAGCGTAGGGGCTGGGACAGGGTGGAACACTGAAGCTTTCTTT.

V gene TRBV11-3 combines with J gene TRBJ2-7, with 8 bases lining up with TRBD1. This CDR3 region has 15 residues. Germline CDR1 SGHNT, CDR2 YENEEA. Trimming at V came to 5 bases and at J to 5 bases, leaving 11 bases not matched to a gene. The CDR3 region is CASSPWTGKTHEQYF. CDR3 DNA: TGTGCCAGCAGCCCATGGACAGGGAAGACCCACGAGCAGTACTTC.

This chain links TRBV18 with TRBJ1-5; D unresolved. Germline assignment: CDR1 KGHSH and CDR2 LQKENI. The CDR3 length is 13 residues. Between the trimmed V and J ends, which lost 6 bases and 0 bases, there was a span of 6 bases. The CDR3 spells CASSPGSNQPQHF. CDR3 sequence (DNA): TGTGCCAGCTCCCCAGGTAGCAATCAGCCCCAGCATTTT.

In nucleotides, the CDR3 is TGCGCCAGCAGCACGACGGGGTCTGGGGCCAACGTCCTGACTTTC. This codes for CASSTTGSGANVLTF. The chain carries TRBV5-1 and TRBJ2-6; D may be TRBD2 (5 bases). The CDR3 is 15 residues long. V dropped 4 bases and J dropped 1 base, with 9 bases sitting between them. Germline lookup yields CDR1 SGHRS and CDR2 YFSETQ.